A selection of T cell receptor beta chains follows, all from one sample in a study of blood T cell repertoires in COVID-19. Produced via immunoSEQ multiplex PCR; TCRdb's table is partial and in-frame only. The sample gives around 470,000 clones, 90% of which show up once; around 0.6% is in the top ten. What was sequenced was PBMCs or T cells enriched from blood (not recorded which). Receptor source: a man aged 18 to 30 who had recovered from COVID-19. Each CDR3 is given with its conserved first and last residue. A D gene is named only where the DNA matches it firmly. The listing skips clone size in some rows; elsewhere it reads once, few, many or a size class.

J | D | V | size | DNA | CDR3
TRBJ1-5 | - | TRBV2 | - | TGTGCCAGCAGTGATGCCGGCAGGGGATTGCCAAATCAGCCCCAGCATTTT | CASSDAGRGLPNQPQHF
TRBJ1-4 | - | TRBV5-4 | few | TGTGCCAGCAGCTTGGGAGGGAATAATGAAAAACTGTTTTTT | CASSLGGNNEKLFF
TRBJ2-7 | TRBD1 | TRBV28 | - | TGTGCCAGCAGTGACCGGACAGGGGCGACCTACGAGCAGTACTTC | CASSDRTGATYEQYF
TRBJ1-1 | - | TRBV28 | - | TGTGCCAGCAGCCCGGGGGGGGAGGACACTGAAGCTTTCTTT | CASSPGGEDTEAFF
TRBJ1-5 | - | TRBV7-9 | - | TGTGCCAGCAGCTTAGATCAAAATCAGCCCCAGCATTTT | CASSLDQNQPQHF
TRBJ2-1 | TRBD2 | TRBV19 | once | TGTGCCAGTAGTGGGACTAGCGGGATCAGTGAGCAGTTCTTC | CASSGTSGISEQFF
TRBJ2-2 | TRBD2 | TRBV18 | - | TGTGCCAGCTCACCGTCGGCGGGAGCGGGGACCGGGGAGCTGTTTTTT | CASSPSAGAGTGELFF
TRBJ2-5 | - | TRBV5-4 | - | TGTGCCAGCAGCTACTCCGTACAGCAAGAGACCCAGTACTTC | CASSYSVQQETQYF
TRBJ1-4 | - | TRBV5-5 | - | TGTGCCAGCAGCCCTCATGCGGGCGTGGGTGAAAAACTGTTTTTT | CASSPHAGVGEKLFF
TRBJ2-2 | - | TRBV4-1 | few | TGCGCCAGCAGCCAAGGGACAGCGAACACCGGGGAGCTGTTTTTT | CASSQGTANTGELFF
TRBJ1-6 | - | TRBV4-1 | - | TGCGCCAGCAGCCAAGAACAGCTCCTCCACTTT | CASSQEQLLHF
TRBJ2-1 | TRBD1 | TRBV5-6 | - | TGTGCCAGCAGCTGGGGACAGGGGGCGACGAATGAGCAGTTCTTC | CASSWGQGATNEQFF
TRBJ1-2 | - | TRBV6-5 | - | TGTGCCAGCAGTTCAGACAGATATGGCTACACCTTC | CASSSDRYGYTF
TRBJ2-7 | - | TRBV28 | - | TGTGCCAGCAGCCAGTTCTACGAGCAGTACTTC | CASSQFYEQYF
TRBJ1-1 | - | TRBV27 | - | TGTGCCAGCAGTTCCCCTGACAGGTTGAACACTGAAGCTTTCTTT | CASSSPDRLNTEAFF
TRBJ2-7 | - | TRBV27 | few | TGTGCCAGCAGTTTGAACAGAAACTACGAGCAGTACTTC | CASSLNRNYEQYF
TRBJ2-7 | - | TRBV7-9 | - | TGTGCCAGCATCCCCGGTGGAGGGGAGTACGAGCAGTACTTC | CASIPGGGEYEQYF
TRBJ2-3 | TRBD2 | TRBV6-5 | once | TGTGCCGCACGGGGACTAGCGGGACGTACAGATACGCAGTATTTT | CAARGLAGRTDTQYF
TRBJ1-5 | - | TRBV25-1 | - | TGTGCCAGCAGTCAGGGGAGCAATCAGCCCCAGCATTTT | CASSQGSNQPQHF
TRBJ2-1 | TRBD2 | TRBV24-1 | - | TGTGCCACCAGTGCCCCCGGGACTAGCGGGAGTAATGAGCAGTTCTTC | CATSAPGTSGSNEQFF
TRBJ1-2 | TRBD1 | TRBV5-1 | - | TGCGCCAGCAGCTTAGGGACAGGGGGCTCTAACTATGGCTACACCTTC | CASSLGTGGSNYGYTF
TRBJ1-2 | - | TRBV21-1 | - | TGTGCCAGCGGGGACAGACCTCTTGAATACACCTTC | CASGDRPLEYTF